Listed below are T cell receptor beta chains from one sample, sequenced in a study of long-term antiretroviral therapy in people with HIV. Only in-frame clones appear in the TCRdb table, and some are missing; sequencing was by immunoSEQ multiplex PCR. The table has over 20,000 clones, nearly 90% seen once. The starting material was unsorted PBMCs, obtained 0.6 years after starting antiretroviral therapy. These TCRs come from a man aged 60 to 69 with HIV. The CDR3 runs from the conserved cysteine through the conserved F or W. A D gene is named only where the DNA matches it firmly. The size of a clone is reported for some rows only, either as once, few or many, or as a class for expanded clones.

CASSLRQGTEAFF,TGTGCCAGCAGCTTAAGACAGGGGACTGAAGCTTTCTTT,TRBD1,NA,TRBV7-3,TRBJ1-1
CASSLVSRGRGEQYF,TGTGCCAGCAGCTTAGTCTCCAGGGGCAGAGGCGAGCAGTACTTC,NA,NA,TRBV11-2,TRBJ2-7
CASSLAETGLYEQYF,TGTGCCAGCAGCTTGGCCGAGACAGGTCTATACGAGCAGTACTTC,NA,NA,TRBV5-4,TRBJ2-7
CASSQGRDQPQHF,TGTGCCAGCAGCCAGGGGAGGGATCAGCCCCAGCATTTT,NA,NA,TRBV7-2,TRBJ1-5
CASSSTVPGQGWAYNEQFF,TGTGCCAGCAGCTCAACAGTCCCGGGACAGGGGTGGGCCTACAATGAGCAGTTCTTC,TRBD1,NA,TRBV7-2,TRBJ2-1
CASSLEGASRSGNTIYF,TGCGCCAGCAGCTTGGAAGGGGCCAGCCGCTCTGGAAACACCATATATTTT,NA,once,TRBV5-1,TRBJ1-3
CASSHGQGQNYGYTF,TGTGCCAGCTCACATGGTCAGGGTCAGAACTATGGCTACACCTTC,NA,NA,TRBV18,TRBJ1-2
CASSEKYLKSNEQFF,TGTGCCAGCAGTGAAAAGTACTTAAAAAGCAATGAGCAGTTCTTC,NA,NA,TRBV6-1,TRBJ2-1
CASSLVGTGVNNEQFF,TGTGCCAGCAGCTTAGTAGGGACAGGAGTCAACAATGAGCAGTTCTTC,TRBD1,NA,TRBV7-9,TRBJ2-1
CASTAGASTRWDEKLFF,TGTGCCAGTACTGCAGGGGCCAGTACACGGTGGGATGAAAAACTGTTTTTT,NA,NA,TRBV19,TRBJ1-4
CASSEGTTGHEQYF,TGTGCCAGCAGTGAAGGGACCACAGGACACGAGCAGTACTTC,NA,NA,TRBV2,TRBJ2-7
CASSLNPGRSGNTIYF,TGTGCCAGCAGCCTGAACCCCGGGCGGTCTGGAAACACCATATATTTT,NA,NA,TRBV7-2,TRBJ1-3
CASSPGTSGRGSRETQYF,TGTGCCAGCAGCCCCGGGACTAGCGGGAGAGGATCGAGAGAGACCCAGTACTTC,TRBD2,NA,TRBV5-4,TRBJ2-5
CASSAVGQGFGYTF,TGTGCCAGCAGTGCCGTTGGTCAGGGTTTTGGCTACACCTTC,NA,NA,TRBV6-5,TRBJ1-2
CASSPITSGRRDEQFF,TGTGCCAGCAGCCCCATAACTAGCGGGAGGCGGGATGAGCAGTTCTTC,TRBD2,NA,TRBV2,TRBJ2-1
CASSSGLYYGYTF,TGTGCCAGCAGCTCGGGACTTTACTATGGCTACACCTTC,NA,NA,TRBV7-3,TRBJ1-2
CASSPLPLAGGTETQYF,TGTGCCAGTAGTCCTCTCCCACTAGCGGGGGGGACAGAGACCCAGTACTTC,TRBD2,NA,TRBV19,TRBJ2-5
CASSLSGPYNEQFF,TGTGCCAGCAGCTTATCGGGTCCCTACAATGAGCAGTTCTTC,NA,NA,TRBV7-3,TRBJ2-1
CASSDQEGQLESQYF,TGTGCCAGCAGCGATCAAGAGGGACAGTTAGAGTCCCAGTACTTC,TRBD1,NA,TRBV9,TRBJ2-5
CASSLGGTTPEQFF,TGCGCCAGCAGCTTGGGCGGGACAACACCGGAGCAGTTCTTC,NA,NA,TRBV5-1,TRBJ2-1
CASSRYQGDSNQPQHF,TGTGCCAGCTCACGCTACCAGGGGGATAGCAATCAGCCCCAGCATTTT,TRBD1,NA,TRBV18,TRBJ1-5
CASSSISGADTQYF,TGCGCCAGCAGCTCCATCTCAGGGGCAGATACGCAGTATTTT,NA,NA,TRBV5-1,TRBJ2-3
CSAGGPDTQYF,TGCAGTGCTGGGGGCCCGGATACGCAGTATTTT,NA,once,TRBV20-1,TRBJ2-3
CSALDREPLHF,TGCAGTGCTTTAGACAGGGAACCCCTCCACTTT,TRBD1,NA,TRBV20-1,TRBJ1-6
CASRVTGGAEAFF,TGTGCCAGCAGGGTTACAGGGGGCGCGGAAGCTTTCTTT,TRBD1,NA,TRBV6-1,TRBJ1-1
CASSLTGKFYEQYF,TGTGCCAGCAGCTTGACAGGGAAGTTTTACGAGCAGTACTTC,NA,NA,TRBV5-4,TRBJ2-7
CASSPTGTTPVGYTF,TGTGCCAGCAGCCCAACCGGGACCACCCCCGTTGGCTACACCTTC,NA,NA,TRBV7-3,TRBJ1-2
CASSFSESSYNEQFF,TGTGCCAGCAGCTTTTCCGAGAGCTCCTACAATGAGCAGTTCTTC,NA,NA,TRBV7-7,TRBJ2-1
CASSQEGLAGGSPYNEQFF,TGCGCCAGCAGCCAAGAGGGGCTAGCGGGGGGTTCCCCCTACAATGAGCAGTTCTTC,TRBD2,NA,TRBV4-3,TRBJ2-1
CASTKDGYVGGYTF,TGTGCCAGCACCAAGGACGGATATGTGGGAGGCTACACCTTC,NA,NA,TRBV6-5,TRBJ1-2
CSVAPRGEGQEAFF,TGCAGCGTTGCGCCCAGGGGAGAGGGCCAAGAAGCTTTCTTT,NA,NA,TRBV29-1,TRBJ1-1
CASSVDGNQPQHF,TGTGCCAGCAGCGTAGACGGCAATCAGCCCCAGCATTTT,NA,NA,TRBV9,TRBJ1-5
CASSLAGGLDLEAFF,TGTGCCAGCAGCTTGGCGGGGGGCTTAGACCTTGAAGCTTTCTTT,NA,NA,TRBV5-4,TRBJ1-1
CASSLLRETQYF,TGCGCCAGCAGCTTGTTGCGGGAGACCCAGTACTTC,NA,NA,TRBV5-1,TRBJ2-5